This is a list of T cell receptor beta chains from one sample in a study of CD8+ T cells in alopecia areata. Method: immunoSEQ multiplex PCR; TCRdb's copy keeps in-frame clones and lacks some. The table includes over 90,000 clones, less than 70% detected once. Sequencing used CD4+ T cells sorted from blood. The receptors shown here come from a human donor in good health. Both conserved end residues are part of each CDR3. Fields, in order: D gene, clone size, J gene, V gene, CDR3 protein, CDR3 DNA. D genes are given only for firm matches. Size is omitted from some rows. Given values are once, few, many or a class for expanded clones.

d_gene: .
abundance: .
j_gene: TRBJ1-1
v_gene: TRBV4-1
CDR3aa: CASSPGEGQGEAFF
CDR3nt: TGCGCCAGCAGCCCAGGTGAGGGGCAGGGTGAAGCTTTCTTT

d_gene: TRBD1
abundance: .
j_gene: TRBJ2-5
v_gene: TRBV5-1
CDR3aa: CASSLRGQQETQYF
CDR3nt: TGCGCCAGCAGCTTGCGGGGACAGCAAGAGACCCAGTACTTC

d_gene: TRBD1
abundance: few
j_gene: TRBJ1-2
v_gene: TRBV5-6
CDR3aa: CASSEIDRGPNYGYTF
CDR3nt: TGTGCCAGCAGCGAGATTGACAGGGGACCTAACTATGGCTACACCTTC

d_gene: .
abundance: .
j_gene: TRBJ2-2
v_gene: TRBV9
CDR3aa: CASSVARSEGVTGELFF
CDR3nt: TGTGCCAGCAGCGTAGCTAGGAGTGAGGGGGTGACCGGGGAGCTGTTTTTT

d_gene: .
abundance: .
j_gene: TRBJ2-4
v_gene: TRBV29-1
CDR3aa: CSMRTVGNIQYF
CDR3nt: TGCAGCATGCGGACAGTGGGGAACATTCAGTACTTC

d_gene: .
abundance: .
j_gene: TRBJ2-5
v_gene: TRBV2
CDR3aa: CASSLGTVQETQYF
CDR3nt: TGTGCCAGCAGTCTTGGGACGGTCCAAGAGACCCAGTACTTC

d_gene: .
abundance: .
j_gene: TRBJ1-2
v_gene: TRBV5-6
CDR3aa: CASSPGGSSYYGYTF
CDR3nt: TGTGCCAGCAGCCCGGGGGGCAGCTCCTACTATGGCTACACCTTC

d_gene: TRBD2
abundance: .
j_gene: TRBJ2-1
v_gene: TRBV30
CDR3aa: CAWSVASGLAGYNEQFF
CDR3nt: TGTGCCTGGAGTGTAGCCTCCGGACTAGCGGGGTACAATGAGCAGTTCTTC

d_gene: TRBD1
abundance: .
j_gene: TRBJ2-5
v_gene: TRBV14
CDR3aa: CASSQLDRAETQYF
CDR3nt: TGTGCCAGCAGCCAACTAGACAGGGCAGAGACCCAGTACTTC

d_gene: TRBD1
abundance: .
j_gene: TRBJ1-5
v_gene: TRBV28
CDR3aa: CASSQIRQGSRPQHF
CDR3nt: TGTGCCAGCAGCCAAATCAGACAGGGGTCAAGGCCCCAGCATTTT

d_gene: .
abundance: .
j_gene: TRBJ1-5
v_gene: TRBV30
CDR3aa: CAWSPSASQPQHF
CDR3nt: TGTGCCTGGAGTCCCTCAGCGTCCCAGCCCCAGCATTTT

d_gene: TRBD1
abundance: .
j_gene: TRBJ1-6
v_gene: TRBV15
CDR3aa: CATSSQGQANSPLHF
CDR3nt: TGTGCCACCAGCAGCCAGGGACAGGCCAATTCACCCCTCCACTTT

d_gene: .
abundance: .
j_gene: TRBJ2-7
v_gene: TRBV28
CDR3aa: CASSLLGRVEEQYF
CDR3nt: TGTGCCAGCAGTTTATTAGGCAGGGTGGAGGAGCAGTACTTC

d_gene: .
abundance: few
j_gene: TRBJ2-5
v_gene: TRBV29-1
CDR3aa: CSVISGGKGETQYF
CDR3nt: TGCAGCGTTATATCTGGGGGCAAGGGAGAGACCCAGTACTTC

d_gene: TRBD1
abundance: few
j_gene: TRBJ1-1
v_gene: TRBV25-1
CDR3aa: CASRGQGGAFF
CDR3nt: TGTGCCAGCAGGGGACAGGGAGGAGCTTTCTTT

d_gene: .
abundance: .
j_gene: TRBJ2-7
v_gene: TRBV11-2
CDR3aa: CASRPVASYEQYF
CDR3nt: TGTGCCAGCAGGCCCGTCGCCTCCTACGAGCAGTACTTC

d_gene: TRBD2
abundance: .
j_gene: TRBJ2-1
v_gene: TRBV10-3
CDR3aa: CAISEVRVAGRNEQFF
CDR3nt: TGTGCCATCAGTGAAGTAAGGGTAGCGGGAAGAAATGAGCAGTTCTTC